The following is a T cell receptor beta chain sequence with its context. Repertoires were generated with immunoSEQ multiplex PCR, while TCRdb's copy carries only in-frame clones and drops some. The sample lists 45,000 to 50,000 clones, about three quarters occurring once. The sample comes from a study of blood T cell repertoires in COVID-19. The CDR3 has 15 residues. The germline gives CDR1 MRHNA, CDR2 SNTAGT. V dropped 4 bases and J dropped 7; count of bases not matched to a gene: 2. The sample was peripheral blood. The chain recombines TRBV6-4 with TRBJ2-1, with TRBD2 matching 15 bases. The receptor comes from a human donor with active or convalescent COVID-19. The donor label of this sample is uncertain. The CDR3 here is CASSAGLAGGNEQFF. For the CDR3, the DNA is TGTGCCAGCAGTGCCGGACTAGCGGGGGGGAATGAGCAGTTCTTC.